A few counts support the clone carrying this TCR beta chain. Its antigen remains unknown. The data derive from a study of blood T cells in healthy people across ages. A J-beta primer mix and a sample-barcoded 5' primer were used in a second PCR of roughly 6 to 12 cycles. MiXCR, applied by TCRdb to the 5' RACE reads, yields one record per CDR3 protein. The sample includes fewer than 1,000,000 distinct CDR3 sequences, 35% to 60% of them seen just once. In germline, CDR1 is DFQATT, CDR2 SNEGSKA (reference sequence). The CDR3 spans 12 residues. The V gene end was trimmed by 2 bases and the J gene end by 8 bases; junction bases not matched to a gene: 4. Study-level findings and limits: In older individuals, TCR beta diversity per million T cells was lower, falling roughly linearly with age.

Researchers report isolating at least 6.5 million PBMCs per sample. This chain connects TRBV20-1 to TRBJ1-2; 8 bases map to TRBD1. The sample was blood. The receptor was isolated from an elderly man in good health. CDR3 sequence reads: CSARPTGDGYTF. For the CDR3, the DNA is TGCAGTGCTAGACCGACAGGGGACGGCTACACCTTC.